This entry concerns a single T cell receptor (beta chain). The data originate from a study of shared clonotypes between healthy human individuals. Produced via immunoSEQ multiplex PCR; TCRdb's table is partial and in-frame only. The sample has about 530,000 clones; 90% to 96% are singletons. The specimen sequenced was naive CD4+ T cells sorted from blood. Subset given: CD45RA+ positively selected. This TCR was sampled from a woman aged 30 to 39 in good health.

Here the CDR3 reads CASSYAGGPDGYTF. CDR3 DNA sequence: TGTGCCAGCAGTTACGCTGGGGGCCCGGACGGCTACACCTTC. The chain uses TRBV6-6 and TRBJ1-2; possibly TRBD1 for D (6 bases). The CDR3 has 14 residues. Trimming removed 2 bases at V and 8 bases at J, with 15 bases between. The germline V gene encodes CDR1 MNHNY and CDR2 SVGAGI (reference sequence).